This T cell receptor (beta chain) was recovered during a study of T-cell memory formation after mild COVID-19. Employing constant-segment primers, 5'RACE generated TCR alpha and TCR beta cDNA libraries bearing sample barcodes and UMIs. Each CDR3 protein is one row after TCRdb ran MiXCR on the 5' RACE reads. The sample includes approximately 400,000 distinct CDR3 sequences, more than 20% seen only once; the top ten take 7% to 9.5%. Study-wide findings and caveats: What remained unconfirmed was the SARS-CoV-2 specificity of second-wave clones peaking on day 37. Pre-infection memory carried some responding clones, suggesting that cross-reactive memory joined.

As to this clonotype: Its antigen remains unknown.

Material: PBMCs or a T cell subset sorted from them (not recorded which). This sequence originates from an adult woman who had mild COVID-19 (a few samples of this study predate the infection). Cell type and time point are not known.

CDR3 region: CASSLDPSGSLSSYNEQFF. The CDR3 DNA reads as TGTGCCAGCAGCTTAGACCCTAGCGGGTCTTTGAGCTCCTACAATGAGCAGTTCTTC. The chain recombines TRBV7-8 with TRBJ2-1; 8 positions agree with TRBD2. Trimming at V came to 1 base and at J to 0 bases, leaving 11 bases not matched to a gene. Germline CDR1 reads SGHVS; CDR2 reads FQNEAQ. This CDR3 comprises 19 residues.